This T cell receptor beta chain was documented in a study of shared clonotypes between healthy human individuals. The protocol was immunoSEQ multiplex PCR, while the TCRdb copy is restricted to in-frame clones and leaves out a portion. The sample contains roughly 2.4 million clones, approximately 96% of which appear only once. The CDR3 covers 13 residues. Germline V gene sequence: CDR1 SGHTA, CDR2 FQGNSA. Remarks on this clone: An end of the junction does not agree with germline; a read error may underlie this.

Material: naive CD4+ T cells sorted from blood. The subset was: CD45RA+ positively selected. This chain links TRBV7-2 with TRBJ2-7; 8 bases are shared with TRBD1. The clonotype originates from a man younger than 35 in good health. CDR3 DNA: TGTGCCAGCAGCTCCGACAGGGGTTTGTCTTGCTCCTTC. Translating gives CASSSDRGLSCSF.